These 8 T cell receptor beta chains came from one sample sequenced in a study of blood T cell repertoires in COVID-19. Profiled with immunoSEQ multiplex PCR; TCRdb holds only in-frame clones, not every one. The sample comprises about 61,000 clones, about 86% of which are singletons, and approximately 18% rests with the top ten. The source material was peripheral blood. The receptors were gathered from a woman older than 75 with active COVID-19.

V gene TRBV7-9 combines with J gene TRBJ1-4; 8 nucleotides agree with TRBD1. The V gene's germline CDR1 is SEHNR and CDR2 FQNEAQ (reference sequence). The CDR3 is 15 residues long. The V segment lost 5 bases and the J segment 4 bases; nucleotides outside the gene matches: 6. CDR3 DNA sequence: TGTGCCAGCAGCCCCCGGACAGGGAGTAATGAAAAACTGTTTTTT. As protein: CASSPRTGSNEKLFF.

The genes are TRBV3-1 (or the pseudogene TRBV3-2) and TRBJ2-3, with 10 bases lining up with TRBD2. The CDR3 covers 15 residues. V lost 2 bases to trimming and J lost 7 bases; unmatched junction nucleotides: 6. The germline gives CDR1 LGHDT, CDR2 YNNKEL (reference sequence). The CDR3 DNA follows: TGTGCCAGCAGCCAATGGGTAGCGGGGGGACATACGCAGTATTTT. It specifies CASSQWVAGGHTQYF.

V usage is TRBV7-6 and J usage is TRBJ2-1, with 13 bases fitting TRBD2. V shed 5 bases and J 0 bases; nucleotides not matched to a gene: 7. The CDR3 contains 18 residues. Germline values: CDR1 SGHVS, CDR2 FNYEAQ. The CDR3 DNA is TGTGCCAGCAGCCCTAGACTAGCGGGGGGACCCTCCTACAATGAGCAGTTCTTC. Protein product: CASSPRLAGGPSYNEQFF. Based on the CDR3 plus reference TRBV7-6 and TRBJ2-1, the full variable domain is GAGVSQSPRYKVTKRGQDVALRCDPISGHVSLYWYRQALGQGPEFLTYFNYEAQQDKSGLPNDRFSAERPEGSISTLTIQRTEQRDSAMYRCASSPRLAGGPSYNEQFFGPGTRLTVL.

V gene TRBV4-2 combines with J gene TRBJ2-1; 9 bases align to TRBD2. The CDR3 sequence is 18 residues long. V dropped 4 bases and J dropped 7; count of bases not matched to a gene: 17. Germline CDR1 and CDR2: LGHNA and YNFKEQ. CDR3: CASSPRGGAGLAGNEQFF. CDR3 nucleotide sequence: TGTGCCAGCAGCCCAAGGGGTGGAGCGGGACTAGCAGGTAATGAGCAGTTCTTC.

This chain connects TRBV11-3 to TRBJ1-1; 10 bases agree with TRBD1. The germline V gene encodes CDR1 SGHNT and CDR2 YENEEA. The J segment lost 5 bases and the V segment lost 5 bases, leaving 8 bases of the junction unmatched. There are 15 residues in the CDR3. The CDR3 coding sequence is TGTGCCAGCAGCCCCCCGGGACAGGGGTGGACTGAAGCTTTCTTT. Its translation: CASSPPGQGWTEAFF.

The chain combines TRBV19 with TRBJ1-6; a possible D gene is TRBD1 (6 bases). CDR1 and CDR2 (germline): LNHDA, SQIVND (reference sequence). The CDR3 spans 16 residues. V was trimmed by 6 bases and J by 4 bases, leaving 16 bases between them. CDR3 nucleotides: TGTGCCAGTAGACAACAGGGACCAGGGTATAATTCACCCCTCCACTTT. It yields the protein CASRQQGPGYNSPLHF.

This chain connects TRBV6-5 to TRBJ2-7; 10 bases agree with TRBD1. With 7 bases clipped from V and 3 bases from J, the junction kept 6 bases outside the gene matches. The CDR3 loop spans 14 amino acids. Germline CDR1 is MNHEY and CDR2 is SVGAGI. CDR3 amino acids: CASKTGTGVYEQYF. The DNA of the CDR3 is TGTGCCAGCAAAACGGGGACAGGGGTCTACGAGCAGTACTTC.

The V and J genes are TRBV6-2 or TRBV6-3 and TRBJ1-2; D is unclear. V was pared by 5 bases and J by 4 bases, with 11 bases between. The CDR3 length is 13 residues. Germline assignment: CDR1 MNHEY and CDR2 SVGEGT. CDR3 nucleotide sequence: TGTGCCAGCAGTGCGGGTTCACTCTATGGCTACACCTTC. Its translation: CASSAGSLYGYTF.